Listed here are 9 T cell receptor beta chains from one sample, sequenced in a study of cytomegalovirus exposure and HLA in healthy donors. Primers: 60 Vbeta forward and 13 Jbeta reverse. Sequenced by immunoSEQ multiplex PCR; TCRdb stores in-frame clones only, minus some. The sample shows some 110,000 clones, around 80% of them seen only once. Sequencing input: PBMCs. The origin of the receptors is a man aged 25 to 40 in good health and CMV-seropositive.

This clone was seen a single time. The chain employs TRBV7-2 and TRBJ1-2; 8 bases match TRBD1. Germline V gene sequence: CDR1 SGHTA, CDR2 FQGNSA. This CDR3 has 15 amino acids. J was trimmed by 6 bases and V by 1 base; bases with no gene match: 7. As DNA, the CDR3 is TGTGCCAGCAGCTTAGTGTCACAGGGGGGCCATGGCTACACCTTC. It encodes CASSLVSQGGHGYTF.

The chain links TRBV7-2 to TRBJ1-2; D gene ambiguous. The germline V gene has CDR1 SGHTA and CDR2 FQGNSA. The ends were cut back, 2 bases at V and 8 bases at J, with 18 bases in the middle. The CDR3 loop spans 15 amino acids. The CDR3 bases are TGTGCCAGCAGCTTACGTCGAGGGCCCTTAGGGGGCTACACCTTC. Its translation: CASSLRRGPLGGYTF.

This clone was counted between two and nine times. This chain links TRBV15 with TRBJ1-3, with D possibly TRBD1 on 5 matching bases. Trimming took off 0 bases at V and 7 bases at J, with 13 bases between the two ends. The germline CDR1 and CDR2 sequences are LNHNV and YYDKDF (reference sequence). CDR3 size: 15 residues. In DNA form, the CDR3 reads TGTGCCACCAGCAGAGATTTCAAGGGGCCTAACACCATATATTTT. Translation: CATSRDFKGPNTIYF.

The V gene is TRBV14, the J gene TRBJ1-1, with a weak D call TRBD1 (6 bases). Trimming shortened V by 0 bases and J by 3 bases, and 11 bases separated the two germline ends. CDR1 SGHDN and CDR2 FVKESK come from the germline V gene. This CDR3 is 15 amino acids long. The CDR3 bases are TGTGCCAGCAGCCAAGATCCCGCAGGGGACACTGAAGCTTTCTTT. It yields the protein CASSQDPAGDTEAFF.

The chain has TRBV5-5 and TRBJ1-5; TRBD1 might be the D (5 bases). The V gene lost 2 bases and the J gene lost 6 bases, with 15 bases spanning the gap. CDR1 and CDR2 (germline): SGHKS, YYEKEE (reference sequence). There are 15 residues in the CDR3. The CDR3 DNA follows: TGTGCCAGCAGCTTCTTCCGGGGGGAGGGTCAGCCCCAGCATTTT. Its translation is CASSFFRGEGQPQHF. Together with reference TRBV5-5 and TRBJ1-5, the CDR3 gives the full variable domain: DAGVTQSPTHLIKTRGQQVTLRCSPISGHKSVSWYQQVLGQGPQFIFQYYEKEERGRGNFPDRFSARQFPNYSSELNVNALLLGDSALYLCASSFFRGEGQPQHFGDGTRLSIL.

This clone turned up a few times. The genes are TRBV2 and TRBJ2-3; 15 bases align to TRBD2. The CDR3 runs 19 residues. The V segment lost 2 bases and the J segment 0 bases; nucleotides outside the gene matches: 6. The germline CDR1 and CDR2 sequences are SNHLY and FYNNEI. The CDR3 here is CASSEIGLAGGPSTDTQYF. CDR3 DNA: TGTGCCAGCAGTGAAATCGGACTAGCGGGGGGGCCTAGCACAGATACGCAGTATTTT.

Note on this clone: A junction end diverges from the germline sequence, so it may reflect a read error. Other DNA variants within this sample encode the same CDR3. The rearrangement links TRBV13 to TRBJ2-7; tentatively, D is TRBD2 (5 bases). The CDR3 totals 14 residues. Germline V gene data show CDR1 as PRHDT and CDR2 as FYEKMQ (reference sequence). As DNA, the CDR3 is TGCGCCAGCAGCTTAGCGCCCGCCCTCGGGGAGCAGTACTTC. This sequence encodes CASSLAPALGEQYF.

V is TRBV4-1 and J is TRBJ2-3, with 9 bases identical to TRBD2. The CDR3 has 16 residues. The J segment lost 7 bases and the V segment lost 0 bases, leaving 8 bases of the junction unmatched. Germline V gene data show CDR1 as MGHRA and CDR2 as YSYEKL. The CDR3 region has the DNA TGCGCCAGCAGCCAAGATCCTTTTAGCGGGAGTCATACGCAGTATTTT. Its translation is CASSQDPFSGSHTQYF.

V is TRBV6-4 and J is TRBJ2-6, with D perhaps TRBD1 (6 bases). This CDR3 region has 17 residues. Trimming pared 5 bases from V and 0 bases from J, leaving 14 bases between. From germline, CDR1 is MRHNA and CDR2 SNTAGT. The CDR3: CASSFTGLNSGANVLTF. The CDR3 coding sequence is TGTGCCAGCAGTTTTACAGGGTTGAACTCTGGGGCCAACGTCCTGACTTTC.